Listed here are 25 T cell receptor beta chains from one sample, sequenced in a study of T cell responses to AZD1222 COVID-19 vaccine. Repertoires were generated with immunoSEQ multiplex PCR, while TCRdb's copy carries only in-frame clones and drops some. The data show 45,000 to 60,000 clones, more than 80% seen once. The material sequenced was peripheral blood, taken on day 0 of AZD1222 vaccination. The receptors shown here come from an adult in good health.

The chain couples TRBV12-3 or TRBV12-4 to TRBJ2-2; D gene ambiguous. The CDR3 totals 13 residues. V lost 7 bases to trimming and J lost 6 bases, with 12 bases between them. CDR3 nucleotide sequence: TGTGCCAGCACCGCCACCGGGCCCGGGGAGCTGTTTTTT. Its translation is CASTATGPGELFF.

This clone was seen only once. The chain links TRBV10-1 to TRBJ1-4; D not resolved. The CDR3 runs to 15 residues. V was clipped by 0 bases and J by 5 bases, with 10 bases between them. The germline CDR1 and CDR2 sequences are WNHNN and SYGVQD (reference sequence). The CDR3 nucleotides are TGCGCCAGCAGTGAGTCGGTGAGCCCAAATGAAAAACTGTTTTTT. This gives the protein CASSESVSPNEKLFF.

The chain joins TRBV9 to TRBJ2-2, with 9 bases lining up with TRBD2. With 4 bases clipped from V and 5 bases from J, the junction kept 9 bases outside the gene matches. The V gene's germline CDR1 is SGDLS and CDR2 YYNGEE. The CDR3 length is 16 residues. The CDR3, as DNA: TGTGCCAGCAGCCCTATGGCTAGCGGGGTTACCGGGGAGCTGTTTTTT. Amino acids: CASSPMASGVTGELFF.

This clone was detected once. V and J are TRBV2 and TRBJ1-1, with D unclear. Between the trimmed V and J ends, which lost 0 bases and 7 bases, there was a span of 6 bases. Germline lookup yields CDR1 SNHLY and CDR2 FYNNEI. The CDR3 covers 12 residues. Here the CDR3 reads CASSEAGYEAFF. DNA for the CDR3: TGTGCCAGCAGTGAAGCAGGGTATGAAGCTTTCTTT.

The rearrangement links TRBV4-1 to TRBJ2-6; no clear D gene. Trimming pared 3 bases from V and 4 bases from J, leaving 10 bases between. This CDR3 is built from 15 residues. Germline values: CDR1 MGHRA, CDR2 YSYEKL. CDR3 sequence reads: CASSHLGTGANVLTF. Written as DNA, the CDR3 is TGCGCCAGCAGCCACTTGGGAACCGGGGCCAACGTCCTGACTTTC.

The V and J genes are TRBV30 and TRBJ2-6; 8 bases match TRBD1. V was clipped by 5 bases and J by 2 bases; unmatched bases: 2. The V gene's germline CDR1 is GTSNPN and CDR2 SVGIG (reference sequence). The CDR3 contains 14 residues. The CDR3 DNA is TGTGCCTGGCAGGGGGCGGCTGGGGCCAACGTCCTGACTTTC. It yields the protein CAWQGAAGANVLTF.

The chain joins TRBV5-6 to TRBJ1-2, with D possibly matching TRBD1 (6 bases). Germline values: CDR1 SGHDT, CDR2 YYEEEE. V shed 4 bases and J shed 7 bases, with 17 bases lying between them. The CDR3 has 14 amino acids. Here the CDR3 DNA reads TGTGCCAGCAGCCCTCTTCAGGGGAACGGTGGCTACACCTTC. Protein sequence: CASSPLQGNGGYTF.

This clone was seen a few times. The V gene is TRBV4-2, the J gene TRBJ1-6; possibly TRBD1 for D (6 bases). The ends were cut back, 0 bases at V and 6 bases at J, with 18 bases in the middle. Germline CDR1 reads LGHNA; CDR2 reads YNFKEQ. CDR3 length equals 18 residues. The DNA for the CDR3 is TGTGCCAGCAGCCAAGACCTGGCCGGGGGCACGGGTAATTCACCCCTCCACTTT. Protein product: CASSQDLAGGTGNSPLHF.

The rearrangement links TRBV19 to TRBJ2-1, with D possibly TRBD2 on 5 matching bases. From germline, CDR1 is LNHDA and CDR2 SQIVND (reference sequence). V was trimmed by 3 bases and J by 0 bases, leaving 9 bases between them. The CDR3 consists of 15 residues. This chain's CDR3 is CASSMGGFSYNEQFF. DNA of the CDR3: TGTGCCAGTAGTATGGGCGGGTTCTCCTACAATGAGCAGTTCTTC.

In this sample, this clone turned up a few times. This chain joins TRBV18 and TRBJ1-1; D is possibly TRBD1 (6 bases). The germline CDR1 and CDR2 sequences are KGHSH and LQKENI. This CDR3 has 13 residues. V shed 3 bases and J shed 11 bases, with 16 bases lying between them. Here the CDR3 DNA reads TGTGCCAGCTCACCGATGGGGGGCTTGGAGGCTTTCTTT. Its translation: CASSPMGGLEAFF.

Here the CDR3 DNA reads TGCAGCGTCGCGGACCCCCGGGAGCAGTACTTC. This codes for CSVADPREQYF. This chain joins TRBV29-1 and TRBJ2-7; D gene uncertain. Trimming cost V 6 bases and J 7 bases, with 13 bases left between them. Germline CDR1 and CDR2: SQVTM and ANQGSEA. This CDR3 spans 11 amino acids.

The chain is built from TRBV2 and TRBJ1-4; D is unclear. The V gene's germline CDR1 is SNHLY and CDR2 FYNNEI. V was clipped by 4 bases and J by 7 bases, with 10 bases between them. The CDR3 spans 13 residues. CDR3 region: CASSGMSTEKLFF. The CDR3 region has the DNA TGTGCCAGCAGTGGAATGAGTACTGAAAAACTGTTTTTT.

This clone was picked up one time. The gene calls are TRBV25-1 and TRBJ1-3; the match to TRBD1 covers 8 bases. Per germline, CDR1 MGHDK and CDR2 SYGVNS. CDR3 length: 18 residues. Trimming at V came to 1 base and at J to 3 bases, leaving 11 bases not matched to a gene. The CDR3 here is CASSEFPTGTGFGNTIYF. Here the CDR3 DNA reads TGTGCCAGCAGTGAATTTCCGACCGGGACAGGCTTTGGAAACACCATATATTTT.

The chain couples TRBV29-1 to TRBJ1-5; TRBD1 matches at 8 bases. The germline V gene encodes CDR1 SQVTM and CDR2 ANQGSEA. This CDR3 has 15 residues. The V gene end was trimmed by 6 bases and the J gene end by 4 bases; junction bases not matched to a gene: 11. CDR3 nucleotides: TGCAGCGTAGGGGAGACAGGGGCCTTAAATCAGCCCCAGCATTTT. Translating it yields CSVGETGALNQPQHF.

This clone was detected only once. The chain recombines TRBV6-5 with TRBJ1-1; weak D call: TRBD1 (6 bases). Germline CDR1 MNHEY, CDR2 SVGAGI. CDR3 length: 11 residues. Trimming removed 5 bases from V and 9 bases from J, with 10 bases in between. The CDR3 region is CASSRGQQAFF. CDR3 DNA: TGTGCCAGCAGTCGCGGACAGCAAGCTTTCTTT.

This clone was detected a few times. In the same sample, other DNA sequences code for this CDR3. The V call is TRBV3-1 (or the pseudogene TRBV3-2), the J call TRBJ2-7; maybe TRBD1 (6 bases). Germline CDR1 is LGHDT and CDR2 is YNNKEL (reference sequence). The V and J ends lost 0 bases and 6 bases respectively, with 9 bases between them. This CDR3 region has 13 residues. DNA of the CDR3: TGTGCCAGCAGCCAAGACAGGGGCGGCGAGCAGTACTTC. This gives the protein CASSQDRGGEQYF.

This chain links TRBV2 with TRBJ1-2; 12 bases match TRBD1. The CDR3 is 15 amino acids. CDR1 is SNHLY and CDR2 is FYNNEI in the germline V gene. V was pared by 9 bases and J by 4 bases, with 9 bases of the junction left unmatched. The CDR3 reads CARGPGQGAGYGYTF. The CDR3 DNA reads TGTGCCAGGGGTCCGGGACAGGGGGCAGGCTATGGCTACACCTTC.

This clone came up once. The chain joins TRBV10-1 to TRBJ2-3; D is undetermined. The CDR3 extends over 14 amino acids. With 0 bases removed from V and 4 bases from J, the gap between germline ends came to 8 bases. Germline V lookup: CDR1 WNHNN, CDR2 SYGVQD (reference sequence). The CDR3 bases are TGCGCCAGCAGTGAGTCCGGGTCGGCAGATACGCAGTATTTT. Residues: CASSESGSADTQYF.

The chain's CDR3 is CASRHPHLADTQYF. The CDR3 DNA follows: TGTGCCAGCAGGCACCCGCATTTGGCAGATACGCAGTATTTT. The chain has TRBV28 and TRBJ2-3; D gene uncertain. CDR3 length: 14 amino acids. From germline, CDR1 is MDHEN and CDR2 SYDVKM. Trimming took off 6 bases at V and 4 bases at J, with 14 bases between the two ends.

This rearrangement joins TRBV12-3 or TRBV12-4 to TRBJ1-2; D gene unclear. The V end lost 7 bases, the J end lost 0 bases, and 9 bases lay between the germline ends. This CDR3 spans 13 amino acids. CDR3 sequence reads: CASKTYANYGYTF. CDR3 bases: TGTGCCAGCAAGACGTACGCTAACTATGGCTACACCTTC.

V gene TRBV5-1 combines with J gene TRBJ2-1, with 8 bases that match TRBD2. The germline V gene has CDR1 SGHRS and CDR2 YFSETQ. The V gene end was trimmed by 2 bases and the J gene end by 7 bases; junction bases not matched to a gene: 11. The CDR3 spans 16 residues. The CDR3 region has the DNA TGCGCCAGCAGCTTTGTAGAAAGCGGGAGTCGAAATGAGCAGTTCTTC. It yields the protein CASSFVESGSRNEQFF.

This sequence joins TRBV3-1 (or the pseudogene TRBV3-2) and TRBJ2-7; 12 positions match TRBD2. CDR3 length equals 16 residues. After removal of 0 bases from V and 7 bases from J, the junction contained 7 bases not matched to a gene. Germline V gene data show CDR1 as LGHDT and CDR2 as YNNKEL (reference sequence). CDR3 DNA: TGTGCCAGCAGCCAAGAGACGACTAGCGGGAGTGGTGAGCAGTACTTC. Protein: CASSQETTSGSGEQYF.

The chain uses TRBV5-1 and TRBJ2-5; D unclear. Germline assignment: CDR1 SGHRS and CDR2 YFSETQ. The CDR3 is 12 residues long. V lost 4 bases and J lost 4, with 8 bases in between. The CDR3: CASSVMGETQYF. In nucleotides, the CDR3 is TGCGCCAGCAGCGTAATGGGAGAGACCCAGTACTTC.

The J gene is TRBJ2-2, the V gene TRBV5-1, with D possibly called TRBD1 or TRBD2 (5 bases each). The V gene lost 0 bases and the J gene lost 5 bases, with 17 bases spanning the gap. Germline CDR1 is SGHRS and CDR2 is YFSETQ. The CDR3 has 17 amino acids. The CDR3 is CASSLVAATGGTGELFF. In DNA form, the CDR3 reads TGCGCCAGCAGCTTGGTGGCGGCCACTGGGGGAACCGGGGAGCTGTTTTTT.

The rearrangement joins TRBV9 to TRBJ2-1; D may be TRBD2 (5 bases). This CDR3 comprises 13 residues. With 4 bases removed from V and 4 bases from J, the gap between germline ends came to 9 bases. Germline V CDR1 and CDR2: SGDLS, YYNGEE. The CDR3 loop is CASSLATYNEQFF. Here the CDR3 DNA reads TGTGCCAGCAGCCTAGCCACTTACAATGAGCAGTTCTTC.